This T cell receptor beta chain appears in the sequencing data of a study of technical replicates of blood from four donors. Germline loops: CDR1 LNHDA, CDR2 SQIVND (reference sequence). The CDR3 runs 15 residues. Trimming took off 2 bases at V and 3 bases at J, with 12 bases between the two ends. Libraries were prepared by immunoSEQ multiplex PCR; TCRdb keeps only in-frame clonotypes and omits some of them. This table has roughly 64,000 clones, roughly 90% appearing once. The chain is built from TRBV19 and TRBJ2-3, with D maybe TRBD1 (6 bases). This receptor was obtained from a human donor in good health. Some clones in this sample may be carry-over from other donors' samples. The sample taken for sequencing was PBMCs. The CDR3 region is CASSISRGWTDTQYF. The CDR3 region has the DNA TGTGCCAGTAGTATATCCAGGGGTTGGACAGATACGCAGTATTTT.